This passage covers 16 T cell receptor beta chains from one sample sequenced in a study of T-cell memory formation after mild COVID-19. One entry per CDR3 protein, called by TCRdb with MiXCR from the 5' RACE reads. Of around 200,000 distinct CDR3 sequences in the sample, roughly 27% were seen once. Sequenced material: PBMCs or a T cell subset sorted from them (not recorded which). These receptors originate from an adult woman who had mild COVID-19 (a few samples of this study predate the infection). Cell type and time point are not known.

CDR3 coding DNA: TGTGCCAGCAGTATCAAAGGGAGCAATCAGCCCCAGCATTTT. Protein product: CASSIKGSNQPQHF. The chain has TRBV12-3 or TRBV12-4 and TRBJ1-5; D unresolved. V lost 5 bases and J lost 1, with 9 bases in between. The CDR3 runs to 14 residues.

The V gene is TRBV6-2 or TRBV6-3, the J gene TRBJ2-7, with a tentative D call TRBD2 (6 bases). This CDR3 contains 15 residues. V was shortened by 2 bases and J by 0 bases, with 11 bases between the two germline ends. From germline, CDR1 is MNHEY and CDR2 SVGEGT. The CDR3 protein is CASSYGEATSYEQYF. CDR3 bases: TGTGCCAGCAGTTACGGGGAGGCAACCTCCTACGAGCAGTACTTC.

This clonotype came up a few times. V gene TRBV7-9 combines with J gene TRBJ2-5, with no clear D. Germline values: CDR1 SEHNR, CDR2 FQNEAQ (reference sequence). The V gene lost 2 bases and the J gene lost 3 bases, with 13 bases spanning the gap. The CDR3 spans 15 residues. The CDR3 spells CASSLQGPEEETQYF. CDR3 in DNA: TGTGCCAGCAGCTTACAAGGACCTGAAGAAGAGACCCAGTACTTC. Full variable domain (outside the CDR3, taken from reference TRBV7-9 and TRBJ2-5): DTGVSQNPRHKITKRGQNVTFRCDPISEHNRLYWYRQTLGQGPEFLTYFQNEAQLEKSRLLSDRFSAERPKGSFSTLEIQRTEQGDSAMYLCASSLQGPEEETQYFGPGTRLLVL.

V usage is TRBV12-3 or TRBV12-4 and J usage is TRBJ1-1, with 8 bases identical to TRBD1. This CDR3 spans 14 amino acids. With V trimmed by 7 bases and J by 0 bases, 4 bases remained unmatched. CDR3: CASNPTGVNTEAFF. The CDR3 DNA reads as TGTGCCAGCAACCCGACAGGGGTGAACACTGAAGCTTTCTTT.

This clonotype was seen only a few times. The genes are TRBV20-1 and TRBJ2-3, with D unresolved. The CDR3 is made up of 15 amino acids. V gave up 1 base and J gave up 5 bases, with 16 bases separating them. The germline CDR1 and CDR2 sequences are DFQATT and SNEGSKA (reference sequence). The CDR3 here is CSARGRTIKRDTQYF. CDR3 nucleotide sequence: TGCAGTGCTAGAGGGCGGACGATAAAGCGAGATACGCAGTATTTT.

This clonotype was counted between two and nine times. The chain joins TRBV5-1 to TRBJ2-5, with D perhaps TRBD2 (5 bases). CDR1 is SGHRS, CDR2 YFSETQ, per germline. Trimming removed 2 bases from V and 3 bases from J, with 14 bases in between. The CDR3 covers 15 residues. The chain's CDR3 is CASSFGAGEKETQYF. The CDR3 DNA is TGCGCCAGCAGCTTCGGTGCCGGGGAAAAAGAGACCCAGTACTTC.

This clonotype was recorded a few times. The gene calls are TRBV14 and TRBJ2-1; D may be TRBD2 (5 bases). From germline, CDR1 is SGHDN and CDR2 FVKESK. The CDR3 spans 14 residues. The V end was cut by 1 base, the J end by 4 bases, with 8 bases between. The CDR3 bases are TGTGCCAGCAGCCAAGCGGACTTTTACAATGAGCAGTTCTTC. This encodes CASSQADFYNEQFF.

The chain has TRBV18 and TRBJ2-5; D ambiguous. Trimming shortened V by 2 bases and J by 3 bases, and 10 bases separated the two germline ends. This CDR3 spans 14 amino acids. Germline lookup yields CDR1 KGHSH and CDR2 LQKENI. CDR3 residues: CASSPGWGKETQYF. The CDR3, as DNA: TGTGCCAGCTCACCAGGGTGGGGAAAAGAGACCCAGTACTTC.

This clonotype has just one count. The chain recombines TRBV3-1 with TRBJ1-1, with D unresolved. Germline assignment: CDR1 LGHDT and CDR2 YNNKEL (reference sequence). The CDR3 runs 15 residues. Trimming pared 2 bases from V and 2 bases from J, leaving 12 bases between. The CDR3 here is CASSQSGIINTEAFF. In DNA form, the CDR3 reads TGTGCCAGCAGCCAATCGGGGATCATTAACACTGAAGCTTTCTTT.

This clonotype came up a few times. This chain links TRBV19 with TRBJ2-1, with 8 bases fitting TRBD1. The CDR3 contains 15 residues. Germline V gene data show CDR1 as LNHDA and CDR2 as SQIVND (reference sequence). V shed 6 bases and J 5 bases; nucleotides not matched to a gene: 9. CDR3 in amino acids: CASRRQGLPDNEQFF. The CDR3 bases are TGTGCCAGTAGGCGACAGGGGCTCCCGGACAATGAGCAGTTCTTC.

The J gene is TRBJ2-3, the V gene TRBV9, with 11 bases lining up with TRBD2. The ends lost 8 bases at V and 4 bases at J; junction bases unmatched: 6. Germline-derived CDR1 and CDR2 are SGDLS and YYNGEE. This CDR3 spans 14 amino acids. CDR3: CASRGTSGPDTQYF. CDR3 coding DNA: TGTGCCAGTCGGGGGACTAGCGGCCCAGATACGCAGTATTTT.

Only a few counts were recorded for this clonotype. The chain couples TRBV11-2 to TRBJ2-5; the match to TRBD2 covers 10 bases. The CDR3 contains 16 residues. Germline V gene data show CDR1 as SGHAT and CDR2 as FQNNGV. After removal of 2 bases from V and 2 bases from J, the junction contained 5 bases not matched to a gene. CDR3 in amino acids: CASSLLASGGQETQYF. CDR3 coding DNA: TGTGCCAGCAGCTTACTGGCTAGCGGGGGACAAGAGACCCAGTACTTC.

This sequence joins TRBV5-5 and TRBJ1-1; D gene uncertain. CDR1 is SGHKS, CDR2 YYEKEE, per germline (reference sequence). The CDR3 contains 14 residues. With 0 bases removed from V and 3 bases from J, the gap between germline ends came to 9 bases. The CDR3 reads CASSLDPVDTEAFF. The CDR3 nucleotides are TGTGCCAGCAGCTTGGATCCAGTGGACACTGAAGCTTTCTTT.

The V gene is TRBV9, the J gene TRBJ2-7, with D possibly called TRBD1 or TRBD2 (6 bases each). The germline gives CDR1 SGDLS, CDR2 YYNGEE. Between the trimmed V and J ends, which lost 3 bases and 3 bases, there was a span of 19 bases. This CDR3 region has 16 residues. The DNA of the CDR3 is TGTGCCAGCAGCGCCTTACCGGGGGCCCTATTCTACGAGCAGTACTTC. Translation gives CASSALPGALFYEQYF.

This clonotype appeared a few times. The J gene is TRBJ1-1, the V gene TRBV28, with D uncertain. Germline V gene lookup returns CDR1 MDHEN and CDR2 SYDVKM. This CDR3 region has 13 residues. V lost 6 bases and J lost 0, with 8 bases in between. CDR3 region: CASSFQLNTEAFF. The CDR3 DNA follows: TGTGCCAGCAGCTTCCAACTGAACACTGAAGCTTTCTTT.

This rearrangement joins TRBV12-3 or TRBV12-4 to TRBJ2-1, with TRBD2 matching 9 bases. The CDR3 consists of 16 residues. Unmatched junction bases numbered 13, after V lost 6 bases and J lost 7 bases. CDR3 coding DNA: TGTGCCAGCAGCCCGTCGGGGCTAGCGGGAATTAATGAGCAGTTCTTC. Translating it yields CASSPSGLAGINEQFF.